These T cell receptor beta chains were read from a single sample in a study of Graves' ophthalmopathy and Graves' hyperthyroidism. TCRdb itself ran the multiplex PCR reads through MiXCR, one entry per CDR3 protein. The sample lists about 700,000 distinct CDR3 sequences, about 44% occurring once. Sequencing was done on a sample of peripheral blood. These receptor sequences come from an adult man with Graves' ophthalmopathy. Both conserved end residues are part of each CDR3. D genes are given only for firm matches. Clone size appears in some rows only: once, few, many, or a class for an expanded clone.

CDR3 protein	CDR3 DNA	V gene	D gene	clone size	J gene
CATGEGTKSSTDTRYF	TGTGCCACGGGGGAAGGGACTAAATCTAGCACAGATACGCGGTATTTT	TRBV15	TRBD2	-	TRBJ2-3
CATSLGADTYEQYF	TGTGCCACCAGTTTGGGGGCAGACACCTACGAGCAGTACTTC	TRBV24-1	-	-	TRBJ2-7
CSARGDRGLHQPQHF	TGCAGTGCTAGAGGGGACAGGGGCCTACATCAGCCCCAGCATTTT	TRBV20-1	TRBD1	-	TRBJ1-5
CAISTGGTGELFF	TGTGCCATTAGTACAGGGGGCACCGGGGAGCTGTTTTTT	TRBV10-3	TRBD1	-	TRBJ2-2
CAISESSGGGSETQYF	TGTGCCATCAGTGAGTCGTCAGGGGGCGGGTCGGAGACCCAGTACTTC	TRBV10-3	TRBD1	many	TRBJ2-5
CSVGDGGTYVLTF	TGCAGCGTTGGCGATGGGGGAACCTACGTCCTGACTTTC	TRBV29-1	-	once	TRBJ2-6
CASSLEQPSGDTQYF	TGCGCCAGCAGCTTGGAACAGCCCTCAGGGGATACGCAGTACTTC	TRBV5-1	-	once	TRBJ2-7
CATSLRYTGNTIYF	TGTGCCACCAGTCTAAGGTACACTGGAAACACCATATATTTT	TRBV15	-	many	TRBJ1-3
CASSQGQGESYEQYF	TGTGCCAGCAGTCAGGGACAGGGGGAGTCCTACGAGCAGTACTTC	TRBV9	TRBD1	-	TRBJ2-7
CASSVGQGITEAFF	TGCGCCAGCAGCGTCGGACAGGGAATAACTGAAGCTTTCTTT	TRBV5-1	TRBD1	few	TRBJ1-1
CSVAIGTQDYNEKLFF	TGCAGCGTTGCGATCGGAACGCAGGATTACAATGAAAAACTGTTTTTT	TRBV29-1	-	-	TRBJ1-4
CASSVGPEQYEQYF	TGTGCCAGCAGCGTAGGTCCCGAACAATACGAGCAGTACTTC	TRBV9	-	many	TRBJ2-7
CSARDWRRGSYEQYF	TGCAGTGCTAGAGATTGGCGCAGGGGGTCCTACGAGCAGTACTTC	TRBV20-1	TRBD1	-	TRBJ2-7
CASSEGGRNTGELFF	TGTGCCAGCAGCGAGGGGGGTCGGAACACCGGGGAGCTGTTTTTT	TRBV7-9	-	-	TRBJ2-2
CASMRDGQGGKLFF	TGTGCCAGCATGCGGGACGGACAGGGGGGAAAACTGTTTTTT	TRBV2	TRBD1	-	TRBJ1-4
CAWSEERAGELFF	TGTGCCTGGAGTGAGGAGCGCGCCGGGGAGCTGTTTTTT	TRBV25-1	-	-	TRBJ2-2
CASRPGQDLGQPQYF	TGCGCCAGCAGGCCAGGACAGGACCTCGGGCAGCCCCAGTACTTC	TRBV5-1	TRBD1	-	TRBJ2-5
CASSANHRGGTNEKLFF	TGTGCCAGCAGCGCGAACCACAGGGGGGGAACTAATGAAAAACTGTTTTTT	TRBV9	TRBD1	-	TRBJ1-4
CASSPRQEYQQYF	TGTGCCAGCAGCCCGCGACAGGAGTACCAGCAGTACTTC	TRBV11-2	-	-	TRBJ2-7
CASSRRRDGEEKLFF	TGTGCCAGTAGTAGGCGCCGAGACGGAGAAGAAAAACTGTTTTTT	TRBV19	-	-	TRBJ1-4
CASRPGLYRDSNQPQHF	TGTGCCAGCAGACCCGGGTTGTACAGGGATAGCAATCAGCCCCAGCATTTT	TRBV25-1	-	-	TRBJ1-5
CASSFDGGAGSCFF	-	TRBV7-9	-	-	TRBJ2-2
CASSQDPRGKLFF	TGCGCCAGCAGCCAAGATCCGCGGGGGAAACTGTTTTTT	TRBV4-1	-	-	TRBJ1-4
CSVQEGAAGELFF	TGCAGCGTACAGGAAGGGGCGGCCGGGGAGCTGTTTTTT	TRBV29-1	-	-	TRBJ2-2
CSVEANPTGFGSGYTF	TGCAGCGTTGAAGCAAACCCGACAGGGTTCGGTAGTGGCTACACCTTC	TRBV29-1	TRBD1	-	TRBJ1-2
CSVGRGRNEKLFF	TGCAGCGTTGGCAGGGGGCGTAATGAAAAACTGTTTTTT	TRBV29-1	TRBD1	many	TRBJ1-4
CASSFTRSLVDTQYF	TGTGCCAGCAGCTTCACCAGGAGTTTGGTAGATACGCAGTATTTT	TRBV7-9	-	-	TRBJ2-3
CASSEPNRAHEQYF	TGTGCCAGCAGTGAACCCAACAGGGCCCACGAGCAGTACTTC	TRBV10-3	-	-	TRBJ2-7
CASSEFGIWGTEAFF	TGTGCCAGCAGTGAATTCGGTATCTGGGGCACTGAAGCTTTCTTT	TRBV25-1	-	many	TRBJ1-1
CASTRRELFF	TGTGCCAGCACTCGTCGGGAGCTGTTTTTT	TRBV7-9	-	-	TRBJ2-2
CASSYLQGEQPQHF	TGTGCCAGCAGTTATTTACAGGGTGAACAGCCCCAGCATTTT	TRBV25-1	-	-	TRBJ1-5
CSARMAGEGQPQHF	TGCAGTGCTAGAATGGCGGGGGAGGGTCAGCCCCAGCATTTT	TRBV20-1	-	few	TRBJ1-5
CASSQGQGGSPLHF	TGTGCCAGCAGCCAGGGACAGGGCGGGTCACCCCTCCACTTT	TRBV16	TRBD1	many	TRBJ1-6
CSVELGTAYGYTF	TGCAGCGTTGAATTAGGGACAGCCTATGGCTACACCTTC	TRBV29-1	TRBD1	once	TRBJ1-2
CASSRGSSQETQYF	TGTGCCAGCTCAAGGGGGTCTAGCCAAGAGACCCAGTACTTC	TRBV7-9	-	-	TRBJ2-5
CASSLDKSGTTYEQYF	TGTGCCAGCAGCTTGGACAAATCGGGGACTACATACGAGCAGTACTTC	TRBV9	TRBD2	-	TRBJ2-7
CASSPVPQVSVNQPQHF	TGTGCCAGCAGCCCCGTCCCACAGGTATCGGTCAATCAGCCCCAGCATTTT	TRBV11-2	-	-	TRBJ1-5
CASSVQGFPGNTIYF	TGTGCCAGCAGCGTACAGGGCTTTCCTGGAAACACCATATATTTT	TRBV7-9	-	many	TRBJ1-3
CASSQVRRGRAQETQYF	TGTGCCAGCAGCCAGGTTCGGCGCGGGAGGGCCCAAGAGACCCAGTACTTC	TRBV14	TRBD2	many	TRBJ2-5
CASSQIGTSGDYEQYF	TGTGCCAGCAGCCAAATAGGGACTAGCGGAGACTACGAGCAGTACTTC	TRBV7-9	TRBD2	-	TRBJ2-7
CASRETSGRIGQYF	TGTGCCAGCAGAGAGACTAGCGGGAGGATAGGGCAGTACTTC	TRBV2	TRBD2	-	TRBJ2-7
CASSQDRTGIYEKLFF	TGCGCCAGCAGCCAAGATCGTACAGGGATTTACGAAAAACTGTTTTTT	TRBV4-3	-	-	TRBJ1-4
CASSLGGGGTAEAFF	TGTGCCAGCAGCTTAGGGGGGGGCGGAACCGCTGAAGCTTTCTTT	TRBV7-9	-	few	TRBJ1-1
CASSWTVSNTEAFF	TGTGCCAGCAGCTGGACAGTTTCTAACACTGAAGCTTTCTTT	TRBV11-2	-	few	TRBJ1-1
CASRQTLGGRVVETQYF	TGCGCCAGCAGGCAAACCTTGGGCGGGAGGGTAGTGGAGACCCAGTACTTC	TRBV10-2	TRBD2	-	TRBJ2-5
CSEEGSGANVLTF	TGCAGTGAAGAGGGATCTGGGGCCAACGTCCTGACTTTC	TRBV29-1	-	-	TRBJ2-6